The present T cell receptor beta chain was sequenced within a study of beta chain features in type 1 diabetes. As for the study in general: About 98,000,000 sorted cells were examined across all samples.

Study-wide findings and caveats: A PCR bias possibly favoring shorter templates would apply equally to patients and controls. Researchers reported that naive, central memory and Treg TCRB repertoires appeared more similar in patients than in healthy donors. Type 1 diabetes patients showed fewer insertions and more deletions at VDJ junctions.

The CDR3 runs to 14 residues. Germline V gene data show CDR1 as KGHSH and CDR2 as LQKENI. The germline V and J ends were trimmed by 6 bases and 9 bases, with 21 bases remaining between them. Expressed TCRB transcripts got sequenced, as all isolated RNA was reverse transcribed. Measured with immunoSEQ multiplex PCR; TCRdb has only the in-frame clones, and not every one. The profile covers approximately 340,000 clones, with roughly 16% appearing a single time and roughly 0.017% taken by the ten largest. This clone turned up a few times. Its target is not known. Sequenced input: naive CD4+ T cells from blood. The chain combines TRBV18 with TRBJ2-7; TRBD2 might be the D (6 bases). The clonotype originates from a woman aged 18-29 years in good health. In DNA form, the CDR3 reads TGTGCCAGCTCCCCAAGTACCCCGGGGGATGCGCAGTACTTC. It specifies CASSPSTPGDAQYF.